Listed below are T cell receptor beta chains from one sample, sequenced in a study of blood T cell repertoires in COVID-19. Sequencing was performed with immunoSEQ multiplex PCR; in TCRdb, only in-frame clones are kept and a portion is missing. The table includes about 300,000 clones, about 90% detected once. Sequences were obtained from peripheral blood. These receptors originate from a woman in her thirties or forties who had recovered from COVID-19. Both conserved end residues are part of each CDR3.

V: TRBV23-1; CDR3: CASSQSIGHRGQGRNTEAFF
V: TRBV6-4; CDR3: CASSDGQGVTEAFF
V: TRBV19; CDR3: CASSRRGDWETQYF
V: TRBV7-9; CDR3: CASSPSVYEQYF
V: TRBV15; CDR3: CATSRSGTGSGQYF
V: TRBV2; CDR3: CASNQLAGDNEQFF
V: TRBV6-5; CDR3: CASSDRANEKLFF
V: TRBV5-4; CDR3: CASSAPTSGSRSEQFF
V: TRBV6-5; CDR3: CASSYSRGLGTEAFF
V: TRBV9; CDR3: CASSFSGTYTTQFF
V: TRBV11-2; CDR3: CASSLGLAGLTGELFF
V: TRBV21-1; CDR3: CASSRDPEGEKLFF
V: TRBV5-1; CDR3: CASSLQRSQETQYF
V: TRBV7-2; CDR3: CASSLATGAVNSPLHF
V: TRBV5-1; CDR3: CASSYRGGGYNEQFF
V: TRBV9; CDR3: CASSVGLGGRELFF
V: TRBV6-4; CDR3: CASKAGTNTGELFF
V: TRBV29-1; CDR3: CSVETPTVIGTQYF
V: TRBV10-3; CDR3: CAITPGGGDTQYF
V: TRBV20-1; CDR3: CSASSLQGASYNEQFF
V: TRBV5-4; CDR3: CASSRTPTGELFF
V: TRBV2; CDR3: CASSKWAGHEQYF
V: TRBV5-1; CDR3: CASSPTGILTYEQYF
V: TRBV5-6; CDR3: CASSLPTRTDTQYF
V: TRBV5-1; CDR3: CASSPGQGENTIYF
V: TRBV25-1; CDR3: CASSEAGGSGQPQHF
V: TRBV7-6; CDR3: CASSYRDRVYEQYF
V: TRBV10-3; CDR3: CAITEGRDGYTF
V: TRBV19; CDR3: CASSIWGGNSNQPQHF
V: TRBV2; CDR3: CASSDPGGPAETQYF
V: TRBV19; CDR3: CASSLSGTGGTEAFF
V: TRBV29-1; CDR3: CSVEEKQGWGEQYF
V: TRBV5-1; CDR3: CASSTTGELGYTEAFF
V: TRBV4-1; CDR3: CASSHPGTPQYF
V: TRBV5-4; CDR3: CASSTGLAVYEQYF
V: TRBV9; CDR3: CATRTGGTGELFF
V: TRBV5-4; CDR3: CASSLYRGGDTEAFF
V: TRBV28; CDR3: CASSLRAENTEAFF
V: TRBV7-9; CDR3: CASSLRAGNEKLFF
V: TRBV4-2; CDR3: CASSQEGTSGGDAYEQYF
V: TRBV9; CDR3: CASSLRIGAGASTGELFF
V: TRBV6-1; CDR3: CASRPGTANEKLFF
V: TRBV5-1; CDR3: CASTNAALQETQYF
V: TRBV5-1; CDR3: CASSLASGGPQETQYF
V: TRBV10-3; CDR3: CAISESRQDEQYF
V: TRBV24-1; CDR3: CATSDATGPQETQYF
V: TRBV2; CDR3: CASQGLAAGGDTQYF
V: TRBV11-3; CDR3: CASSLGGIHYEQYF
V: TRBV4-2; CDR3: CASSQAATANYGYTF
V: TRBV12-5; CDR3: CASGPPRGLGGGLGETQYF
V: TRBV4-1; CDR3: CASSQDGLIATNEKLFF
V: TRBV6-5; CDR3: CASSLTGHRQHGYTF
V: TRBV5-6; CDR3: CASSLSFGQGIESPLHF
V: TRBV12-3/TRBV12-4; CDR3: CASSSLDQPQHF
V: TRBV19; CDR3: CASTRGESQPQHF
V: TRBV5-8; CDR3: CASSLGDSSYEQYF
V: TRBV2; CDR3: CASSSIGGGTGNTIYF
V: TRBV4-2; CDR3: CASSQAAGGITYEQYF
V: TRBV5-1; CDR3: CASSSPGQGDFNGYTF
V: TRBV7-8; CDR3: CASRLLSGGAIEQYF